What follows are 14 T cell receptor beta chains derived from one specimen sequenced in a study of control samples from healthy donors and cancer patients (dated by TCRdb to 2018 to 2020). The method was the immunoSEQ multiplex PCR assay. The table comes from immuneACCESS by way of TCRdb, which keeps in-frame sequences with V and J called. Part of the clones is missing from these tables; in studies checked, under half for an unresolved V gene and the rest for unknown reasons. A total of approximately 97,000 clones appear in this sample, approximately 80% of them only once. Roughly 18% of the sample rests with the top ten. The source material was blood. These receptors all come from a man aged 30 to 45 in good health.

The chain employs TRBV6-5 and TRBJ2-7; either TRBD1 or TRBD2 may fit D (5 bases each). The CDR3 totals 13 residues. The ends were cut back, 11 bases at V and 7 bases at J, with 21 bases in the middle. Germline V gene data show CDR1 as MNHEY and CDR2 as SVGAGI. The DNA of the CDR3 is TGTGCCGTAACCGGGACGGACTTCTATGAGCAGTACTTC. This codes for CAVTGTDFYEQYF.

The rearrangement joins TRBV5-1 to TRBJ1-6; 10 bases are shared with TRBD1. CDR1 is SGHRS and CDR2 is YFSETQ in the germline V gene. The CDR3 loop spans 14 amino acids. V lost 3 bases to trimming and J lost 10 bases; unmatched junction nucleotides: 4. Here the CDR3 reads CASSYGQGESPLHF. The CDR3 coding sequence is TGCGCCAGCAGCTATGGACAGGGGGAGTCACCCCTCCACTTT.

The chain couples TRBV6-2 or TRBV6-3 to TRBJ1-3; possibly TRBD1 for D (5 bases). In germline, CDR1 is MNHEY, CDR2 SVGEGT. CDR3 size: 16 residues. Trimming cost V 2 bases and J 0 bases, with 11 bases left between them. CDR3 sequence reads: CASSYTGRTSGNTIYF. CDR3 nucleotide sequence: TGTGCCAGCAGTTACACAGGACGGACCTCTGGAAACACCATATATTTT.

The chain recombines TRBV6-5 with TRBJ2-6; D is perhaps TRBD1 (5 bases). The V gene's germline CDR1 is MNHEY and CDR2 SVGAGI. V lost 11 bases and J 2 bases, leaving 13 bases between the germline ends. CDR3 length: 14 residues. CDR3 sequence: CASQTGPGANVLTF. CDR3 coding DNA: TGTGCCTCCCAAACAGGTCCTGGGGCCAACGTCCTGACTTTC.

The chain couples TRBV15 to TRBJ1-2; D unclear. Germline CDR1 is LNHNV and CDR2 is YYDKDF (reference sequence). Trimming removed 0 bases at V and 4 bases at J, with 12 bases between. The CDR3 covers 15 residues. The CDR3 sequence is CATSREVVGIYGYTF. The CDR3 nucleotides are TGTGCCACCAGCAGAGAGGTGGTAGGGATCTATGGCTACACCTTC.

The count of this clone is one. V usage is TRBV15 and J usage is TRBJ2-1; D is undetermined. The CDR3 consists of 15 residues. Germline CDR1 and CDR2: LNHNV and YYDKDF (reference sequence). V lost 0 bases to trimming and J lost 0 bases, with 6 bases between them. CDR3 in DNA: TGTGCCACCAGCAGAGACAAGATCTCCTACAATGAGCAGTTCTTC. Translating gives CATSRDKISYNEQFF.

The chain joins TRBV7-8 to TRBJ1-6; TRBD1 is a possible D gene (6 bases). CDR1 and CDR2 from the germline V gene are SGHVS and FQNEAQ. The CDR3 sequence is 15 residues long. With 1 base removed from V and 7 bases from J, the gap between germline ends came to 11 bases. The CDR3 nucleotides are TGTGCCAGCAGCTTAGTGGCGGGGGGCAATTCACCCCTCCACTTT. This sequence encodes CASSLVAGGNSPLHF.

The chain has TRBV21-1 and TRBJ2-3; TRBD1 reflects the table's D call only, with no check against the DNA. TRBV21-1 constitutes a pseudogene. This CDR3 spans 15 amino acids. CDR3 DNA: TGTGCCAGCAGCAAGAGGACAGGGGGCACAGATACGCAGTATTTT. Encoded protein: CASSKRTGGTDTQYF.

Ten or more counts support this clone. The chain has TRBV28 and TRBJ1-6; 7 bases map to TRBD1. J gave up 6 bases and V 4 bases, and 9 bases lay outside the gene matches. The CDR3 loop spans 16 amino acids. In germline, CDR1 is MDHEN, CDR2 SYDVKM. CDR3 in amino acids: CASSSGGGWSNSPLHF. In DNA form, the CDR3 reads TGTGCCAGCAGTTCAGGGGGTGGATGGTCTAATTCACCCCTCCACTTT.

This chain joins TRBV5-6 and TRBJ1-2; D remains unclear. The CDR3 totals 14 residues. V was pared by 4 bases and J by 6 bases, with 16 bases between. The germline V gene has CDR1 SGHDT and CDR2 YYEEEE. The CDR3 DNA reads as TGTGCCAGCAGCGCCACAAGGTGGGAAAATGGCTACACCTTC. It yields the protein CASSATRWENGYTF.

The chain employs TRBV6-5 and TRBJ1-6, with D perhaps matching TRBD1 (5 bases). The CDR3 is 15 residues long. Germline values: CDR1 MNHEY, CDR2 SVGAGI. V was trimmed by 2 bases and J by 6 bases, leaving 11 bases between them. CDR3 in amino acids: CASSYGGPANSPLHF. CDR3 bases: TGTGCCAGCAGTTACGGGGGTCCCGCTAATTCACCCCTCCACTTT.

The J gene is TRBJ1-2, the V gene TRBV19, with 7 positions matching TRBD1. The trim removed 5 bases at V and 6 bases at J, leaving 9 bases unmatched. CDR3 length: 14 amino acids. Germline values: CDR1 LNHDA, CDR2 SQIVND (reference sequence). CDR3 sequence: CASSLPRTGDGYTF. CDR3 coding DNA: TGTGCCAGTAGTTTACCCCGAACAGGGGATGGCTACACCTTC. Combining the CDR3 with reference TRBV19 and TRBJ1-2 gives the whole variable domain DGGITQSPKYLFRKEGQNVTLSCEQNLNHDAMYWYRQDPGQGLRLIYYSQIVNDFQKGDIAEGYSVSREKKESFPLTVTSAQKNPTAFYLCASSLPRTGDGYTFGSGTRLTVV.

This chain connects TRBV18 to TRBJ2-2; unclear D gene. CDR3 size: 14 residues. Trimming removed 0 bases from V and 5 bases from J, with 7 bases in between. Germline CDR1 is KGHSH and CDR2 is LQKENI. The CDR3: CASSPPSGTGELFF. The CDR3 nucleotides are TGTGCCAGCTCACCACCGTCAGGTACCGGGGAGCTGTTTTTT.

This clone occurred once. This chain links TRBV6-5 with TRBJ2-2; 12 bases map to TRBD1. Trimming took 6 bases from V and 3 from J; bases not matched to a gene: 2. The CDR3 sequence is 15 residues long. The V gene's germline CDR1 is MNHEY and CDR2 SVGAGI. The DNA of the CDR3 is TGTGCCAGCAGGGGGACAGGGGGCTACACCGGGGAGCTGTTTTTT. Its protein product is CASRGTGGYTGELFF.